Sequencing of this T cell receptor beta chain was carried out in a study of blood T cell repertoires in COVID-19. Only in-frame clones appear in the TCRdb table, and some are missing; sequencing was by immunoSEQ multiplex PCR. In the table there are approximately 300,000 clones, 70% to 90% of which are singletons. Germline V gene sequence: CDR1 SGHVS, CDR2 FQNEAQ. The CDR3 extends over 18 amino acids. Between the trimmed V and J ends, which lost 2 bases and 4 bases, there was a span of 21 bases. The receptor's source is a woman aged 25 to 39 who had recovered from COVID-19. The specimen was PBMCs or T cells enriched from blood (not recorded which). The genes are TRBV7-8 and TRBJ2-1; D might be TRBD2 (6 bases). The chain's CDR3 is CASSLRRAATQAYNEQFF. The CDR3, as DNA: TGTGCCAGCAGCTTACGGAGGGCAGCCACCCAAGCTTACAATGAGCAGTTCTTC.